Following are 30 T cell receptor beta chains from one sample sequenced in a study of CD8+ T cells in alopecia areata. The authors extracted RNA and reverse transcribed it into cDNA as the sequencing template. TCRdb keeps only in-frame clones here, not all; method: immunoSEQ multiplex PCR. The sample shows 200,000 to 250,000 clones, roughly 69% of them seen only once. Sample: CD4+ T cells sorted from blood, taken at week 0. The receptors derive from a human donor with alopecia areata.

This clone turned up a few times. The gene calls are TRBV10-3 and TRBJ2-1; D remains ambiguous. Germline assignment: CDR1 ENHRY and CDR2 SYGVKD. CDR3 length: 12 amino acids. V lost 0 bases, J lost 9 bases, and 6 bases lay in between. This CDR3 is CAISESWSEQFF. CDR3 coding DNA: TGTGCCATCAGTGAGTCTTGGTCTGAGCAGTTCTTC.

The J gene is TRBJ2-5, the V gene TRBV29-1, with TRBD1 matching over 7 bases. After removal of 7 bases from V and 5 bases from J, the junction contained 10 bases not matched to a gene. Looked up from germline, CDR1 is SQVTM and CDR2 is ANQGSEA. The CDR3 totals 13 residues. This CDR3 is CSAETGSAETQYF. Written as DNA, the CDR3 is TGCAGCGCCGAGACAGGGTCGGCGGAGACCCAGTACTTC. The whole variable domain, filled in from reference TRBV29-1 and TRBJ2-5, reads SAVISQKPSRDICQRGTSLTIQCQVDSQVTMMFWYRQQPGQSLTLIATANQGSEATYESGFVIDKFPISRPNLTFSTLTVSNMSPEDSSIYLCSAETGSAETQYFGPGTRLLVL.

To note about this clone: The sample has other DNA sequences that encode this CDR3 too. The chain is built from TRBV7-2 and TRBJ2-6; D tentatively reads TRBD1 or TRBD2 (6 bases each). CDR1 and CDR2 (germline): SGHTA, FQGNSA. V was shortened by 1 base and J by 4 bases, with 8 bases between the two germline ends. The CDR3 has 15 residues. The CDR3: CASSLGGAGANVLTF. DNA for the CDR3: TGTGCCAGCAGCTTAGGGGGGGCCGGGGCCAACGTCCTGACTTTC.

The chain is built from TRBV30 and TRBJ2-5; 12 bases are a match to TRBD2. The CDR3 sequence is 14 residues long. Trimming at V came to 4 bases and at J to 5 bases, leaving 5 bases not matched to a gene. Germline CDR1 reads GTSNPN; CDR2 reads SVGIG (reference sequence). This CDR3 reads CAWTSGGALETQYF. CDR3 in DNA: TGTGCCTGGACTAGCGGGGGGGCCTTGGAGACCCAGTACTTC.

The chain combines TRBV7-8 with TRBJ2-7; D is possibly TRBD1 (6 bases). The CDR3 runs 18 residues. V lost 3 bases, J lost 3 bases, and 24 bases lay in between. The germline V gene has CDR1 SGHVS and CDR2 FQNEAQ. The CDR3 loop is CASSLLRDTRAYVYEQYF. CDR3 in DNA: TGTGCCAGCAGCTTGCTACGGGACACAAGAGCGTATGTCTACGAGCAGTACTTC. Drawing the rest from reference TRBV7-8 and TRBJ2-7, the complete variable domain is GAGVSQSPRYKVAKRGQDVALRCDPISGHVSLFWYQQALGQGPEFLTYFQNEAQLDKSGLPSDRFFAERPEGSVSTLKIQRTQQEDSAVYLCASSLLRDTRAYVYEQYFGPGTRLTVT.

This rearrangement joins TRBV9 to TRBJ1-3; D is uncertain. The V end was cut by 2 bases, the J end by 8 bases, with 14 bases between. Germline V CDR1 and CDR2: SGDLS, YYNGEE. This CDR3 comprises 14 residues. The CDR3 protein is CASSVWDTGDTIYF. CDR3 nucleotides: TGTGCCAGCAGCGTCTGGGATACGGGTGACACCATATATTTT. Using reference TRBV9 and TRBJ1-3 for the parts outside the CDR3, the full variable domain is DSGVTQTPKHLITATGQRVTLRCSPRSGDLSVYWYQQSLDQGLQFLIQYYNGEERAKGNILERFSAQQFPDLHSELNLSSLELGDSALYFCASSVWDTGDTIYFGEGSWLTVV.

The chain employs TRBV4-1 and TRBJ1-4, with TRBD1 matching over 9 bases. The CDR3 is 16 amino acids. Losses at the gene ends were 1 base for V and 6 bases for J; bases not matched to a gene: 6. Germline loops: CDR1 MGHRA, CDR2 YSYEKL. The CDR3 region is CASSQVAGTGYEKLFF. In nucleotides, the CDR3 is TGCGCCAGCAGCCAAGTCGCCGGGACAGGGTATGAAAAACTGTTTTTT.

The chain links TRBV5-6 to TRBJ2-5, with D perhaps matching TRBD1 (6 bases). Trimming shortened V by 1 base and J by 0 bases, and 7 bases separated the two germline ends. The CDR3 loop spans 14 amino acids. CDR1 and CDR2 from the germline V gene are SGHDT and YYEEEE. In DNA form, the CDR3 reads TGTGCCAGCAGCTTGACAGGGAACCAAGAGACCCAGTACTTC. The encoded protein is CASSLTGNQETQYF.

In its sample, this clone was seen a few times. The rearrangement links TRBV29-1 to TRBJ1-4; TRBD1 might be the D (6 bases). This CDR3 contains 12 residues. The V gene's germline CDR1 is SQVTM and CDR2 ANQGSEA. V lost 3 bases, J lost 8 bases, and 10 bases lay in between. The CDR3, as DNA: TGCAGCGTTGAGGGGGCGCGAGAAAAACTGTTTTTT. The encoded protein is CSVEGAREKLFF.

The chain has TRBV29-1 and TRBJ1-2; TRBD1 matches at 9 bases. CDR1 is SQVTM, CDR2 ANQGSEA, per germline. CDR3 length: 13 amino acids. J gave up 4 bases and V 7 bases, and 7 bases lay outside the gene matches. CDR3 sequence: CSATDRGGYGYTF. The CDR3 bases are TGCAGCGCTACGGACAGGGGCGGCTATGGCTACACCTTC.

In regard to this clone: This specimen includes other DNA sequences encoding the same CDR3. The CDR3 coding sequence is TGCAGCGTCCTTTCTGGGGCCAACGTCCTGACTTTC. Its protein is CSVLSGANVLTF. The V gene is TRBV29-1, the J gene TRBJ2-6; D ambiguous. The CDR3 is 12 amino acids. Trimming removed 6 bases from V and 1 base from J, with 4 bases in between. Germline V gives CDR1 SQVTM, CDR2 ANQGSEA.

The chain recombines TRBV7-3 with TRBJ2-1; TRBD1 is a possible D gene (5 bases). The V gene lost 5 bases and the J gene lost 5 bases, with 13 bases spanning the gap. Germline CDR1 is SGHTA and CDR2 is FQGTGA. This CDR3 contains 14 residues. The CDR3 here is CASSPKGRDNEQFF. As DNA, the CDR3 is TGTGCCAGCAGCCCAAAGGGCAGGGACAATGAGCAGTTCTTC.

The chain employs TRBV15 and TRBJ2-7, with D hard to call. CDR3 length equals 12 residues. The V and J ends lost 8 bases and 3 bases respectively, with 11 bases between them. Germline V CDR1 and CDR2: LNHNV, YYDKDF (reference sequence). The CDR3, as DNA: TGTGCCACCGAAATTGGGAACTACGAGCAGTACTTC. This translates into CATEIGNYEQYF.

The chain joins TRBV30 to TRBJ2-1; D gene uncertain. Germline V gene data show CDR1 as GTSNPN and CDR2 as SVGIG (reference sequence). Deletions cut 4 bases from V and 2 bases from J, with 6 bases between. The CDR3 spans 12 residues. Here the CDR3 reads CAWTAAYNEQFF. The CDR3 nucleotides are TGTGCCTGGACGGCAGCCTACAATGAGCAGTTCTTC. The full variable domain, completed using reference TRBV30 and TRBJ2-1, is SQTIHQWPATLVQPVGSPLSLECTVEGTSNPNLYWYRQAAGRGLQLLFYSVGIGQISSEVPQNLSASRPQDRQFILSSKKLLLSDSGFYLCAWTAAYNEQFFGPGTRLTVL.

The CDR3 region is CASSLSQVSNEQFF. CDR3 DNA: TGCGCCAGCAGCTTGTCACAGGTTTCCAATGAGCAGTTCTTC. This chain joins TRBV5-1 and TRBJ2-1; a possible D gene is TRBD1 (5 bases). CDR1 and CDR2 (germline): SGHRS, YFSETQ. This CDR3 is built from 14 residues. Between the trimmed V and J ends, which lost 1 base and 6 bases, there was a span of 11 bases.

The chain is built from TRBV19 and TRBJ2-7; TRBD1 aligns across 8 bases. This CDR3 is 18 amino acids long. After removal of 3 bases from V and 3 bases from J, the junction contained 16 bases not matched to a gene. Germline V CDR1 and CDR2: LNHDA, SQIVND (reference sequence). CDR3: CASSINTGGTGINYEQYF. The CDR3 DNA reads as TGTGCCAGTAGTATTAACACCGGCGGGACAGGAATTAACTACGAGCAGTACTTC. Based on the CDR3 plus reference TRBV19 and TRBJ2-7, the full variable domain is DGGITQSPKYLFRKEGQNVTLSCEQNLNHDAMYWYRQDPGQGLRLIYYSQIVNDFQKGDIAEGYSVSREKKESFPLTVTSAQKNPTAFYLCASSINTGGTGINYEQYFGPGTRLTVT.

This clone turned up a few times. The chain uses TRBV10-3 and TRBJ2-2; no clear D. CDR1 is ENHRY, CDR2 SYGVKD, per germline. The CDR3 runs to 14 residues. Trimming took off 2 bases at V and 6 bases at J, with 10 bases between the two ends. CDR3 sequence reads: CAISEQRMSGELFF. The DNA for the CDR3 is TGTGCCATCAGTGAGCAAAGAATGTCCGGGGAGCTGTTTTTT.

The CDR3 coding sequence is TGTGCCACCAGCAGAGATAATCCGCGATACAATGAGCAGTTCTTC. This gives the protein CATSRDNPRYNEQFF. The chain uses TRBV15 and TRBJ2-1; D unresolved. The germline CDR1 and CDR2 sequences are LNHNV and YYDKDF (reference sequence). V shed 0 bases and J shed 4 bases, with 10 bases lying between them. The CDR3 contains 15 residues.

To note about this clone: Other DNA sequences of this sample code for an identical CDR3. The chain employs TRBV15 and TRBJ2-2, with D uncertain. CDR3 length equals 13 residues. The V end lost 3 bases, the J end lost 0 bases, and 2 bases lay between the germline ends. Per the germline V gene, CDR1 is LNHNV and CDR2 is YYDKDF (reference sequence). The CDR3, as DNA: TGTGCCACCAGCAGGCCGAACACCGGGGAGCTGTTTTTT. It is translated as CATSRPNTGELFF.

J is TRBJ2-4 and V is TRBV30; D may be TRBD1 (7 bases). Germline CDR1 reads GTSNPN; CDR2 reads SVGIG (reference sequence). The CDR3 spans 15 residues. V lost 2 bases to trimming and J lost 0 bases, with 11 bases between them. CDR3 sequence reads: CAWSRQGLAKNIQYF. In nucleotides, the CDR3 is TGTGCCTGGAGTAGACAGGGACTAGCCAAAAACATTCAGTACTTC.

The V call is TRBV7-2, the J call TRBJ2-6; no definite D call. The germline CDR1 and CDR2 sequences are SGHTA and FQGNSA. With 0 bases removed from V and 0 bases from J, the gap between germline ends came to 0 bases. CDR3 length: 14 amino acids. DNA for the CDR3: TGTGCCAGCAGCTTAGCCTCTGGGGCCAACGTCCTGACTTTC. It codes for CASSLASGANVLTF.

The chain uses TRBV11-2 and TRBJ2-7; unclear D gene. Germline lookup yields CDR1 SGHAT and CDR2 FQNNGV. This CDR3 comprises 14 residues. The germline V and J ends were trimmed by 2 bases and 4 bases, with 12 bases remaining between them. The chain's CDR3 is CASSLLWKSYEQYF. CDR3 nucleotide sequence: TGTGCCAGCAGCTTACTCTGGAAATCGTACGAGCAGTACTTC.

The chain employs TRBV6-6 and TRBJ2-4; D perhaps matches TRBD1 (5 bases). The CDR3 is 16 residues long. Looked up from germline, CDR1 is MNHNY and CDR2 is SVGAGI (reference sequence). The V end was cut by 6 bases, the J end by 0 bases, with 15 bases between. CDR3 DNA sequence: TGTGCCAGCAGCCAAGACAGTCGACTAGCCAAAAACATTCAGTACTTC. Its translation is CASSQDSRLAKNIQYF.

This chain connects TRBV4-2 to TRBJ2-2, with D unclear. V dropped 1 base and J dropped 2 bases, with 8 bases sitting between them. In germline, CDR1 is LGHNA, CDR2 YNFKEQ. The CDR3 runs to 15 residues. The CDR3 region is CASSQANDNTGELFF. CDR3 sequence (DNA): TGTGCCAGCAGCCAAGCCAACGATAACACCGGGGAGCTGTTTTTT.

This sequence joins TRBV5-6 and TRBJ1-4; maybe TRBD1 (5 bases). Trimming shortened V by 4 bases and J by 5 bases, and 15 bases separated the two germline ends. CDR3 size: 15 residues. Germline CDR1 is SGHDT and CDR2 is YYEEEE. Here the CDR3 reads CASSLTGRQNEKLFF. The CDR3 DNA reads TGTGCCAGCAGCCTGACGGGACGGCAAAATGAAAAACTGTTTTTT.

In DNA, the CDR3 is TGTGCCAGCAGCTCCGACAGGGGGCTGAACGGCTACACCTTC. This gives the protein CASSSDRGLNGYTF. The chain is built from TRBV7-2 and TRBJ1-2; 10 positions match TRBD1. The CDR3 consists of 14 residues. Germline-derived CDR1 and CDR2 are SGHTA and FQGNSA. Losses at the gene ends were 4 bases for V and 8 bases for J; bases not matched to a gene: 7.

V gene TRBV25-1 combines with J gene TRBJ2-7; D call uncertain. V was cut by 6 bases and J by 6 bases, with 9 bases left in between. The CDR3 is 11 amino acids. Germline V lookup: CDR1 MGHDK, CDR2 SYGVNS. The CDR3 loop is CASRAATEQYF. CDR3 coding DNA: TGTGCCAGCAGAGCAGCTACCGAGCAGTACTTC.

Ten or more counts support this clone. The genes are TRBV7-2 and TRBJ2-4, with D possibly being TRBD2 (5 bases). The V end was cut by 1 base, the J end by 1 base, with 11 bases between. CDR3 length: 16 residues. In germline, CDR1 is SGHTA, CDR2 FQGNSA. The CDR3 DNA reads as TGTGCCAGCAGCTTAGACACGGGGTTGGCCAAAAACATTCAGTACTTC. Translating it yields CASSLDTGLAKNIQYF.

The chain is built from TRBV16 and TRBJ1-6; tentative D call: TRBD1 (5 bases). The V end was cut by 1 base, the J end by 6 bases, with 16 bases between. The length of the CDR3 is 17 residues. In germline, CDR1 is KGHSY, CDR2 FQNENV. The CDR3 spells CASSQLMGRQGNSPLHF. The CDR3 DNA reads as TGTGCCAGCAGCCAATTAATGGGGCGTCAGGGTAATTCACCCCTCCACTTT. The whole variable domain, remainder taken from reference TRBV16 and TRBJ1-6, is GEEVAQTPKHLVRGEGQKAKLYCAPIKGHSYVFWYQQVLKNEFKFLISFQNENVFDETGMPKERFSAKCLPNSPCSLEIQATKLEDSAVYFCASSQLMGRQGNSPLHFGNGTRLTVT.

This clone appeared a few times. The J gene is TRBJ1-5, the V gene TRBV15; D perhaps matches TRBD1 (6 bases). V was shortened by 5 bases and J by 6 bases, with 14 bases between the two germline ends. The germline V gene encodes CDR1 LNHNV and CDR2 YYDKDF (reference sequence). This CDR3 has 14 amino acids. The CDR3: CATSHPTGSQPQHF. In DNA, the CDR3 is TGTGCCACCAGCCATCCCACAGGGTCTCAGCCCCAGCATTTT. Variable domain in full (rest from reference TRBV15 and TRBJ1-5): DAMVIQNPRYQVTQFGKPVTLSCSQTLNHNVMYWYQQKSSQAPKLLFHYYDKDFNNEADTPDNFQSRRPNTSFCFLDIRSPGLGDTAMYLCATSHPTGSQPQHFGDGTRLSIL.